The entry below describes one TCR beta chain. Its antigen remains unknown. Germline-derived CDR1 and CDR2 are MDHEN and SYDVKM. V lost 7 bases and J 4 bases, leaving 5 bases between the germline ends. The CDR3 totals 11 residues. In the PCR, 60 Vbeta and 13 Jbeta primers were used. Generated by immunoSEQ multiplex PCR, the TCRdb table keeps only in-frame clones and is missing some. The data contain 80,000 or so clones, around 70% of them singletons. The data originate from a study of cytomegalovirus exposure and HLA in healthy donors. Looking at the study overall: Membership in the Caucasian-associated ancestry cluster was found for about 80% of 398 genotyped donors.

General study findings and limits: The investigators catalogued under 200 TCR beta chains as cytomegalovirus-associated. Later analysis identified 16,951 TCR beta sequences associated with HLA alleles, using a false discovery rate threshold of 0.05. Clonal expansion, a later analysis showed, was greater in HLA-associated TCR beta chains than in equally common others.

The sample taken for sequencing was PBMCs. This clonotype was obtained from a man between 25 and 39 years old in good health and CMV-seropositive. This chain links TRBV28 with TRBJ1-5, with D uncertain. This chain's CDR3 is CASKRNQPQHF. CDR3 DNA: TGTGCCAGCAAGCGAAATCAGCCCCAGCATTTT.